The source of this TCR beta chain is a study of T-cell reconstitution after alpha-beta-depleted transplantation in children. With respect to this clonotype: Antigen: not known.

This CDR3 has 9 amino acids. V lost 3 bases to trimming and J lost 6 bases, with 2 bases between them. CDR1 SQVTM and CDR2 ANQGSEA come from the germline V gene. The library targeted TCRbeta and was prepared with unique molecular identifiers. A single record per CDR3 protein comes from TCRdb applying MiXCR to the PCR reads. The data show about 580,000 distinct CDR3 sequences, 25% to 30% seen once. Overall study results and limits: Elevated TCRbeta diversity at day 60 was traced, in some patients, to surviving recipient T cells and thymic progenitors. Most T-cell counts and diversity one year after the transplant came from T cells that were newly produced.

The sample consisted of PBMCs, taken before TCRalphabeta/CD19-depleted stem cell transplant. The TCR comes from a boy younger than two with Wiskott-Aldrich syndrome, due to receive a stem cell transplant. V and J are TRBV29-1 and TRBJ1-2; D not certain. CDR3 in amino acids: CSVEDGYTF. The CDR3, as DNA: TGCAGCGTTGAGGATGGCTACACCTTC.